This T cell receptor beta chain was captured in a study of regulatory T cells in long-lasting Graves disease. The wider study: Under 3 months of antithyroid drugs had been taken by newly diagnosed Graves' patients.

The germline V and J ends were trimmed by 3 bases and 5 bases, with 12 bases remaining between them. The CDR3 totals 14 residues. Germline loops: CDR1 LNHNV, CDR2 YYDKDF (reference sequence). CDR3-region Arm-PCR and iRepertoire HTBI primers produced the TCR beta libraries. TCRdb reprocessed the multiplex PCR reads via MiXCR and lists one record per CDR3 protein. The sample shows 200,000 to 250,000 distinct CDR3 sequences, around 21% of them seen only once. Time point meaning: newly diagnosed GD, antithyroid drugs for less than 3 months. The TCR library was made from RNA extracted from PBMCs. The sequence was collected from a female donor with Graves disease. The source material was peripheral blood mononuclear cells (PBMCs), sampled at new diagnosis, from a patient treated with antithyroid drugs. The genes are TRBV15 and TRBJ2-3; perhaps TRBD1 as D (6 bases). CDR3 nucleotide sequence: TGTGCCACCAGCAGGGTGACAGGTCAAGATACGCAGTATTTT. Translated, it gives CATSRVTGQDTQYF.